There are many counts of the clone carrying this TCR beta chain. The V segment lost 4 bases and the J segment 6 bases; nucleotides outside the gene matches: 6. Germline values: CDR1 SGHTS, CDR2 YDEGEE. This CDR3 comprises 15 residues. The data stem from a study of neurological immune-mediated disorders. The cDNA was synthesized by 5'RACE incorporating 10-nucleotide random UMIs. One entry per CDR3 protein, called by TCRdb with MiXCR from the 5' RACE reads. This table has 20,000 or so distinct CDR3 sequences, roughly 13% appearing once. V is TRBV5-8 and J is TRBJ2-2, with TRBD1 matching over 10 bases. The source of this sequence is a middle-aged woman with HTLV-1-associated myelopathy (HAM/TSP). The sample was PBMCs. The CDR3 DNA reads TGTGCCAGCAGCACTGGGACAGGGGAGGCCGGGGAGCTGTTTTTT. Residues: CASSTGTGEAGELFF.